This TCR beta chain emerged from a study of cytomegalovirus exposure and HLA in healthy donors (dated 2017 in TCRdb). Regarding the complete study: An earlier analysis of several hundred of the donors reported roughly 270 Gb of sequence data and 117 million unique TCR beta sequences from about 200 million T cells. Roughly 300 gigabases of sequencing data and 70 million to 100 million unique TCR sequences made up an early release that covered 500 to 700 HLA-typed donors. The genetic ancestry cluster associated with self-reported Caucasian donors included about 81% of the approximately 410 genotyped donors. The aim of the study was to test whether cataloging public T cell receptors could identify signatures of past pathogen exposure. Using immunosequencing, the study profiled T cell repertoires from roughly 650 subjects and related those repertoires to cytomegalovirus serostatus. In addition to the first cohort of roughly 700 subjects, a separate validation cohort of approximately 120 different subjects was used. The study combined high-throughput TCR immunosequencing, statistical association of individual TCRs with disease status, and machine learning to predict cytomegalovirus infection status. A later analysis re-examined previously published TCR beta repertoires from roughly 650 donors and added high-resolution HLA genotyping to investigate patterns of TCR occurrence. In the later analysis, no new phenotypic data were used to find candidate immune exposures; instead, reliance was placed on TCR beta sequences and their occurrence across donors. In an earlier analysis of roughly 600 of the donors, high-throughput TCR beta sequencing was used to judge whether each TCR beta V gene segment behaved as functional or pseudogenic. Donor age, sex, ethnicity and CMV serostatus were collected together with the repertoire data. A later genetic analysis used genome-wide SNP genotypes for about three fifths of the roughly 700 donors, treating that subset as a discovery cohort. Every discovery cohort repertoire had been produced on one sequencing platform. HLA typing included class I and class II loci at four-digit resolution. The number of donors typed differed by locus, with roughly 629-640 for A, B, C, DRB1 and DQB1, 522 for DQA1, 600 to 610 for DPA1, and roughly 450 for DPB1. Five DR-DQ haplotypes were handled as single units for association and clustering, since linkage in the cohort was strong. On average, around 240,000 unique TCR beta nucleotide sequences were sequenced per donor among a few hundred genotyped donors of the cohort, with 15% to 20% of those sequences being non-productive.

Comments on this clone: Its antigen is not yet known. No base qualities exist here, and no much larger clone lies one base off it.

In total, approximately 690 healthy bone marrow donors made up the cohort. Cohort members were all nominally healthy when sampled, although unrecorded immune exposures were likely present. The donor was CMV seronegative and was included in the group of 352 seronegative cohort members. A peripheral blood sample was provided by each donor, and peripheral blood mononuclear cells were used for TCR beta sequencing. Genomic DNA extraction from the blood cell samples was performed with the Qiagen DNeasy Blood Extraction Kit. The receptor library was made with the immunoSEQ multiplex PCR assay. For the multiplex PCR, a mixture combining 60 forward primers for TCR Vbeta segments and 13 reverse primers for TCR Jbeta segments was used. The CDR3 region of rearranged TCR beta genes was amplified from genomic DNA with a multiplex PCR assay. On the Illumina HiSeq System, the amplified TCR beta libraries were sequenced as 87-base-pair reads. Turning to the authors' computational methods: Across the 640 or so repertoires, a later analysis counted 80 million or so unique TCR beta chains, 9.5 million to 13 million of which were shared by at least two donors. Raw reads were error-corrected and collapsed into unique sequences by a nearest-neighbor algorithm in which closely related sequences were merged to remove PCR and sequencing errors. To assign V, D and J gene segments, CDR3 sequences were aligned to IMGT reference sequences. Each retained sequence needed at least a six-nucleotide match to both a V gene segment and a J gene segment. A rearrangement was called productive if the CDR3 had no stop codons and remained in frame with V and J, and every other rearrangement was called non-productive. CDR3 was defined according to IMGT convention as the region running from the second conserved V-encoded cysteine to the conserved J-encoded phenylalanine. In an earlier analysis of around 570 of the donors, sequences lacking an unambiguous match to a single V gene segment were excluded. An earlier analysis of approximately 590 of the donors classified V segments as functional when productive rearrangements were above 56.7% and as segregating when the standard deviation between donors was above 5%. A statistical classification framework was developed to diagnose cytomegalovirus status using the catalog of TCR beta chain sequences. A later analysis assigned V and J genes by comparing TCR nucleotide sequences with IMGT/GENE-DB human TR gene sequences. A later analysis assigned CDR3 sequences and most-parsimonious VDJ recombination scenarios with the TCRdist pipeline. In a later analysis, each TCR beta chain was defined by its CDR3 amino acid sequence together with its V-gene family, and reads without a unique V-gene family were excluded. As a way to deal with suspected cross-contamination and a sequencing artifact, a later analysis dropped roughly 600 nucleotide sequences that were highly shared and had low generation probability. In a later analysis, a clonal expansion index was calculated for each public chain from normalized within-repertoire ranks of inferred template counts. A later analysis computed generation probabilities with a VDJ recombination model fitted to out-of-frame rearrangements, and checked the results against IGoR. A later analysis scored TCR-TCR, TCR-HLA and TCR-CMV co-occurrence with hypergeometric tests, applying a repertoire-size bias correction to TCR pairs. To estimate false discovery rates, a later analysis permuted the HLA or CMV assignments 20 times. A later analysis grouped co-occurring TCRs with DBSCAN, adding TCRdist sequence similarity when clustering within HLA-allele-positive subsets. Repertoires with fewer than 30,000 or more than 120,000 public chains, plus five repertoires with anomalous nucleotide sharing, were excluded from co-occurrence clustering. Sourced from immuneACCESS, this table was stored by TCRdb with only in-frame sequences that have V and J called. A share of the clones is absent; for the studies checked, an unresolved V gene accounts for under half, and the remainder has no known explanation. The V and J calls and the clone size are those of that table, but D and trimming were determined from the DNA. Here the sample has roughly 160,000 clones; approximately 80% occur a single time. 2.4% of the sample is held by the ten biggest clonotypes.

V loses 7 bases, J loses 7 bases, and the germline ends lie 17 bases apart. CDR1 and CDR2, per the germline V gene (reference sequence), are MNHNY and SVGAGI. The CDR3 runs 15 amino acids, cysteine and phenylalanine included. The retained sequence is limited to the CDR3, 45 bases, with the frame set at the first base. Results and caveats for the whole study, not just this receptor: A later genetic analysis reported fewer N-insertions in productive TCRs among donors in an Asian-associated ancestry cluster than the roughly 650-donor mean. Sequencing depth was assumed to be roughly uniform across donors in the presence/absence analyses, though that assumption may not hold. A later analysis found that HLA-associated TCR beta chains were more clonally expanded and had lower generation probabilities than equally common non-associated chains. V-gene and J-gene trimming of TCR beta chains was associated with a missense DCLRE1C variant in a later genetic analysis, and the association was replicated in an independent cohort. HLA typing was unavailable for some donors at each locus, so association tests used only the typed subset. Most TCR sequences were seen in very few donors, while some public TCRs were found in many individuals. A cluster of highly shared sequence variants was judged likely to represent a technical artifact of the sequencing pipeline. In a later analysis, 16,951 TCR beta sequences were associated with specific HLA alleles at a false discovery rate of 0.05. A further reported finding was that TCR beta sequences accurately predicted the HLA-A and HLA-B alleles for most subjects in the first cohort. Most CMV-associated TCR beta chains appeared to be HLA-restricted in a later analysis, and the HLA associations seemed to be driven largely by CMV exposure. The study listed 164 TCR beta chains as associated with cytomegalovirus. Several of the top co-occurrence clusters appeared to be linked to parvovirus B19, influenza, CMV and Epstein-Barr virus, according to a later analysis. Some IMGT-functional V segments, including TRBV6-2 and TRBV6-3, could not be distinguished by the 87-base-pair reads and were therefore excluded. When HLA alleles, especially DR and DQ, strongly co-occurred, attributing TCR associations to individual alleles was difficult. Broadly in line with IMGT annotations, most TCR beta V segments showed up in productive rearrangements about 87% or about 30% of the time in an earlier analysis of approximately 600 of the donors. For the cohort, immune exposure information was limited to CMV serostatus. Linkage disequilibrium might explain the correlated functional status among segregating V segments, but an unknown experimental factor could not be ruled out. According to a later analysis, TCR association rates differed among HLA loci, with DRB1 alleles showing the most associated TCRs and HLA-C alleles showing the fewest. The classifier was reported to diagnose cytomegalovirus status with high specificity and sensitivity in both the original cohort and the validation cohort. Three of the identified cytomegalovirus-associated TCR beta chains were confirmed in vitro to be specific for cytomegalovirus antigens. Over 15 rarely observed V segments, including chromosome 9 orphons, were excluded from the earlier analysis of approximately 500 of the donors because counts were too low. Only TCR beta chains were sequenced in this cohort, and the absence of alpha or paired-chain data limited detectable features. It was suggested by the authors that the approach could potentially be generalized to other disease states and immunological phenotypes.

The clonotype was recovered from a male donor in good health and CMV-seronegative. Sequencing was performed on PBMCs. Here the chain combines TRBV6-6 and TRBJ1-6, with TRBD1 perhaps the D gene, on 6 matching bases. The DNA sequence reads TGTGCCAGCACGATCTCGAGGACAGTCAATTCACCCCTCCACTTT. Translated, it reads CASTISRTVNSPLHF.